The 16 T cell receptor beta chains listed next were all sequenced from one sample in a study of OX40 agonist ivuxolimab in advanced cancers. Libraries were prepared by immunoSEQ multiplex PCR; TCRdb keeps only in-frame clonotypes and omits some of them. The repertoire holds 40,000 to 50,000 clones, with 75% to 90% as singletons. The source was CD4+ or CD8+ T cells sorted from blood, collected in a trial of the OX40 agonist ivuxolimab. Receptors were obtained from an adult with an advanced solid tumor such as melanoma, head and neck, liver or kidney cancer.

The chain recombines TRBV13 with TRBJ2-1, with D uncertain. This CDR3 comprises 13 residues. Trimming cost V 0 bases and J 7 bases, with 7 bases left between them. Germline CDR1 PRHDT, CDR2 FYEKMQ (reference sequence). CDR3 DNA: TGTGCCAGCAGCTTAGGCAATAGGAATGAGCAGTTCTTC. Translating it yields CASSLGNRNEQFF.

The CDR3 is CASSPSPPDRGEETQYF. The DNA of the CDR3 is TGTGCCAGCAGCCCGAGCCCCCCGGACAGGGGGGAAGAGACCCAGTACTTC. The chain joins TRBV7-8 to TRBJ2-5, with 10 bases identical to TRBD1. Trimming removed 5 bases from V and 3 bases from J; junction bases left unmatched: 12. The CDR3 sequence is 17 residues long. Germline lookup yields CDR1 SGHVS and CDR2 FQNEAQ.

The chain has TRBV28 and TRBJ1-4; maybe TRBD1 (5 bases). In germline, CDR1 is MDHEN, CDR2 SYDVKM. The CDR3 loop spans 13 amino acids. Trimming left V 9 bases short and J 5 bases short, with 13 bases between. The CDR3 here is CASVDGANEKLFF. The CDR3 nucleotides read TGTGCCAGTGTAGACGGGGCCAATGAAAAACTGTTTTTT.

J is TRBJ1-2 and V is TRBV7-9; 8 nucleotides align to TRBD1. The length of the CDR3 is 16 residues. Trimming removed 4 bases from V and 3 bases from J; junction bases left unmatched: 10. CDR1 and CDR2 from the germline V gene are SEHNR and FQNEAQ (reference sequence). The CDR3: CASSSTARGRDYGYTF. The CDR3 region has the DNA TGTGCCAGCAGCTCGACGGCCAGGGGGCGCGACTATGGCTACACCTTC.

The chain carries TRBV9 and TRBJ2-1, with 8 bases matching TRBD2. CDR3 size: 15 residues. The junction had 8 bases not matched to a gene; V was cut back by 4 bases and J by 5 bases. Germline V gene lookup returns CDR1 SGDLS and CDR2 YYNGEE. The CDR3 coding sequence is TGTGCCAGCAGCCTCCGGGCGGGGGGAAACAATGAGCAGTTCTTC. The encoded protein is CASSLRAGGNNEQFF.

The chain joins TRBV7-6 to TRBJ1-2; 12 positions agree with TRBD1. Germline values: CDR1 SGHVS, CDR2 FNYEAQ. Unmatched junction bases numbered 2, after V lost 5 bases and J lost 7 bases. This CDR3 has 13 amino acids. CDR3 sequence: CASSQGQGAGYTF. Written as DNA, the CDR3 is TGTGCCAGCAGCCAGGGACAGGGGGCTGGCTACACCTTC.

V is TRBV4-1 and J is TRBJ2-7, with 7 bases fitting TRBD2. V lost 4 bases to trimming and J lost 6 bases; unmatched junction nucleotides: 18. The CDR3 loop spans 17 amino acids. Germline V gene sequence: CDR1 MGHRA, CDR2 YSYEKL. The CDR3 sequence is CASSPPGRAYSVSEQYF. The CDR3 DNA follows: TGCGCCAGCAGCCCTCCTGGGAGGGCCTACAGTGTCAGCGAGCAGTACTTC.

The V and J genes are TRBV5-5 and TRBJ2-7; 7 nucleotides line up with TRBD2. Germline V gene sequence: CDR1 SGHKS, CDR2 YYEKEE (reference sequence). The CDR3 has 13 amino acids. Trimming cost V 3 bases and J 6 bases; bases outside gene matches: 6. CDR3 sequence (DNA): TGTGCCAGCAGCTGGGACTATAGAGGCGAGCAGTACTTC. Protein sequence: CASSWDYRGEQYF.

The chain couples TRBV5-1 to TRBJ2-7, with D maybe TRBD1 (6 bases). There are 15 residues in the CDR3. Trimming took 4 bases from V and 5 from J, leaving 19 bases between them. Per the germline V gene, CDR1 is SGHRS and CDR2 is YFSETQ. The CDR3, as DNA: TGCGCCAGCAGCGCCACCGAGGGGGTTTGGGACGAGCAGTACTTC. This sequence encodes CASSATEGVWDEQYF. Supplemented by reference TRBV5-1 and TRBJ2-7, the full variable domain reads KAGVTQTPRYLIKTRGQQVTLSCSPISGHRSVSWYQQTPGQGLQFLFEYFSETQRNKGNFPGRFSGRQFSNSRSEMNVSTLELGDSALYLCASSATEGVWDEQYFGPGTRLTVT.

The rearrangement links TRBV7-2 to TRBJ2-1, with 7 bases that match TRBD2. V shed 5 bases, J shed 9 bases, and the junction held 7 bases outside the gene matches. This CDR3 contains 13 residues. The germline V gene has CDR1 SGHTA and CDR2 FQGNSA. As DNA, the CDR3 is TGTGCCAGCAGCCCGTGGGGGGGGACTGAGCAGTTCTTC. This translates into CASSPWGGTEQFF. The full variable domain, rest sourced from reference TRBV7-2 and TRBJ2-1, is GAGVSQSPSNKVTEKGKDVELRCDPISGHTALYWYRQSLGQGLEFLIYFQGNSAPDKSGLPSDRFSAERTGGSVSTLTIQRTQQEDSAVYLCASSPWGGTEQFFGPGTRLTVL.

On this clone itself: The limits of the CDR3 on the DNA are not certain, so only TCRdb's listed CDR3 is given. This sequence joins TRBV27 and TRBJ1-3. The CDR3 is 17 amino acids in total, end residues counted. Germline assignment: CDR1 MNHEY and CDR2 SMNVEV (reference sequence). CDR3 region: CASSFGPGPSSGNTIYF.

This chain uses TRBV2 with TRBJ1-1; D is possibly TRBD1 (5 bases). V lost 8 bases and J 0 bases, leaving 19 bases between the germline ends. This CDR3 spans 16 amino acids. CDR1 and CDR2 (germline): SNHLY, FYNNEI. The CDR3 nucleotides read TGTGCCAGCCGTAGGGGCTCAGTCGTCATGAACACTGAAGCTTTCTTT. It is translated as CASRRGSVVMNTEAFF.

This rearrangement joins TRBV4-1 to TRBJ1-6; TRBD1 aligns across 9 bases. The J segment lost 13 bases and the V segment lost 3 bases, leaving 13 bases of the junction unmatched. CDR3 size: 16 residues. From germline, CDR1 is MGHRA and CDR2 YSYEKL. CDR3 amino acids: CASSQNTGTGYTPLHF. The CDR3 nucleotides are TGCGCCAGCAGCCAGAATACCGGGACAGGGTATACTCCCCTCCACTTT.

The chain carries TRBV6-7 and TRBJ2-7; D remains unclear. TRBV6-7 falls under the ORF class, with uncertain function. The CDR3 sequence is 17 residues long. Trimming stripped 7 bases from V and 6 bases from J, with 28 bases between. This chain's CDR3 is CASILAGLWPLSVEQYF. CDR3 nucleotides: TGTGCCAGCATCCTGGCCGGCCTTTGGCCTCTTAGTGTCGAGCAGTACTTC.

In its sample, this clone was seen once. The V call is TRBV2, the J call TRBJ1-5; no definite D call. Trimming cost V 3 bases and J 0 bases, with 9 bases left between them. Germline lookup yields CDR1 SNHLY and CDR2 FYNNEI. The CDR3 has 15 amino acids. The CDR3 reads CASSDWSDSNQPQHF. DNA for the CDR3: TGTGCCAGCAGTGACTGGTCGGATAGCAATCAGCCCCAGCATTTT.

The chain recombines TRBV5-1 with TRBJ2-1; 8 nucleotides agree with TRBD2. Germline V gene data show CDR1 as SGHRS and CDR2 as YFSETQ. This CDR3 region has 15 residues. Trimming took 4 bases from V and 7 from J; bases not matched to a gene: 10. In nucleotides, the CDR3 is TGCGCCAGCAGCATAGCGGGACCCTCGTCGAATGAGCAGTTCTTC. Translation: CASSIAGPSSNEQFF.